Here is one T cell receptor (beta chain) with its context. Antigen unknown. This sample was included in a study of T cell responses to AZD1222 COVID-19 vaccine. Notes on the study in general: A mostly white British donor set with more females was recruited, and clonal diversity was possibly underestimated.

The protocol was immunoSEQ multiplex PCR, while the TCRdb copy is restricted to in-frame clones and leaves out a portion. The sample has fewer than 20,000 clones, approximately 90% seen once. This CDR3 region has 13 residues. CDR1 is PRHDT and CDR2 is FYEKMQ in the germline V gene (reference sequence). Trimming removed 11 bases from V and 0 bases from J, with 11 bases in between. This specimen consisted of peripheral blood, obtained 28 days after the second AZD1222 dose. The chain employs TRBV13 and TRBJ1-3; no clear D gene. This receptor was obtained from an adult who received the AZD1222 COVID-19 vaccine. CDR3 sequence: CACKQNSGNTIYF. The DNA of the CDR3 is TGTGCCTGTAAACAGAACTCTGGAAACACCATATATTTT.